The 18 T cell receptor beta chains below all came from one sample that was sequenced in a study of CD8+ T cells in alopecia areata. TCR sequencing used cDNA made by reverse transcription of extracted RNA. Sequencing used immunoSEQ multiplex PCR; TCRdb keeps in-frame clones, though not all of them. The sample includes roughly 200,000 clones, roughly 60% of them seen just once. The source material was CD4+ T cells sorted from blood, sampled at week 0. Receptors were obtained from a human donor with alopecia areata.

The genes are TRBV5-1 and TRBJ2-3, with D maybe TRBD2 (5 bases). The CDR3 is 15 amino acids. V lost 4 bases to trimming and J lost 0 bases, with 12 bases between them. Germline CDR1 is SGHRS and CDR2 is YFSETQ. For the CDR3, the DNA is TGCGCCAGCAGCACCGGACGGGGTAGCACAGATACGCAGTATTTT. This encodes CASSTGRGSTDTQYF.

J is TRBJ1-1 and V is TRBV30, with TRBD1 as a possible D gene (6 bases). Germline-derived CDR1 and CDR2 are GTSNPN and SVGIG (reference sequence). V lost 0 bases and J 5 bases, leaving 13 bases between the germline ends. The CDR3 spans 14 residues. CDR3 amino acids: CAWSVGGEATEAFF. The CDR3 DNA reads TGTGCCTGGAGTGTAGGGGGAGAGGCTACTGAAGCTTTCTTT.

The chain employs TRBV9 and TRBJ1-2; 10 positions agree with TRBD1. Trimming removed 4 bases from V and 4 bases from J; junction bases left unmatched: 7. The germline gives CDR1 SGDLS, CDR2 YYNGEE. This CDR3 has 15 amino acids. The CDR3 DNA sequence: TGTGCCAGCAGCATCCAGACAGGGGGCAGCTATGGCTACACCTTC. Amino acids: CASSIQTGGSYGYTF.

This chain joins TRBV6-1 and TRBJ2-7; D possibly matches TRBD1 or TRBD2 (5 bases each). Germline V gene lookup returns CDR1 MNHNS and CDR2 SASEGT. There are 14 residues in the CDR3. Trimming removed 6 bases from V and 1 base from J, with 13 bases in between. The CDR3 DNA sequence: TGTGCCAGCAGCCGGGACGGAGCATCCTACGAGCAGTACTTC. Encoded protein: CASSRDGASYEQYF.

Note on this clone: The germline gene is not matched at one end of the junction; a read error may be the cause. The chain links TRBV5-1 to TRBJ2-7; 7 nucleotides match TRBD1. CDR1 SGHRS and CDR2 YFSETQ come from the germline V gene. The CDR3 has 15 residues. CDR3 amino acids: CASNLKWDRSSEQYF. DNA for the CDR3: TGCGCCAGCAACTTGAAGTGGGACAGATCTAGCGAGCAGTACTTC.

This chain uses TRBV30 with TRBJ1-1, with D hard to call. V gave up 6 bases and J gave up 1 base, with 12 bases separating them. The germline V gene has CDR1 GTSNPN and CDR2 SVGIG (reference sequence). The CDR3 sequence is 13 residues long. The CDR3 here is CACIDRANTEAFF. CDR3 DNA sequence: TGTGCCTGCATCGACCGGGCGAACACTGAAGCTTTCTTT.

This clone was seen more than once but under ten times. The CDR3 DNA reads TGTGCCTGGGACAATGGGACAGGATTGAACACTGAAGCTTTCTTT. Translating gives CAWDNGTGLNTEAFF. The V and J genes are TRBV30 and TRBJ1-1; 8 bases agree with TRBD1. This CDR3 contains 15 residues. Germline V gene data show CDR1 as GTSNPN and CDR2 as SVGIG (reference sequence). Unmatched junction bases numbered 8, after V lost 5 bases and J lost 0 bases.

The genes are TRBV11-2 and TRBJ2-7; 7 bases are a match to TRBD2. Looked up from germline, CDR1 is SGHAT and CDR2 is FQNNGV. CDR3 length: 15 residues. V lost 5 bases, J lost 2 bases, and 9 bases stayed unmatched. Written as DNA, the CDR3 is TGTGCCAGCAGCATACAACTAGCGAGGACCTACGAGCAGTACTTC. It encodes CASSIQLARTYEQYF. Combining the CDR3 with reference TRBV11-2 and TRBJ2-7 gives the whole variable domain EAGVAQSPRYKIIEKRQSVAFWCNPISGHATLYWYQQILGQGPKLLIQFQNNGVVDDSQLPKDRFSAERLKGVDSTLKIQPAKLEDSAVYLCASSIQLARTYEQYFGPGTRLTVT.

The gene calls are TRBV15 and TRBJ1-2, with 8 bases fitting TRBD1. The CDR3 is 15 residues long. After removal of 1 base from V and 8 bases from J, the junction contained 9 bases not matched to a gene. The germline V gene has CDR1 LNHNV and CDR2 YYDKDF (reference sequence). CDR3 amino acids: CATSRAETGDWGYTF. The CDR3 DNA sequence: TGTGCCACCAGCAGAGCTGAGACAGGGGACTGGGGCTACACCTTC.

The V gene is TRBV29-1, the J gene TRBJ2-5; possible D gene TRBD1, 5 bases. The CDR3 runs 14 residues. The V end was cut by 3 bases, the J end by 5 bases, with 16 bases between. CDR1 is SQVTM, CDR2 ANQGSEA, per germline. CDR3 amino acids: CSVDGHLLEETQYF. The CDR3 DNA reads TGCAGCGTTGATGGACACCTCCTAGAGGAGACCCAGTACTTC.

This clone occurred many times. This chain joins TRBV7-2 and TRBJ2-6, with TRBD1 identical over 10 bases. Unmatched junction bases numbered 10, after V lost 5 bases and J lost 0 bases. The CDR3 sequence is 19 residues long. CDR1 and CDR2 from the germline V gene are SGHTA and FQGNSA. The CDR3 loop is CASSLRGGTGVSGANVLTF. The CDR3, as DNA: TGTGCCAGCAGCCTTCGAGGAGGGACAGGGGTCTCTGGGGCCAACGTCCTGACTTTC.

The rearrangement uses TRBV29-1 and TRBJ2-1, with 11 bases that match TRBD1. This CDR3 region has 14 residues. Germline V gene data show CDR1 as SQVTM and CDR2 as ANQGSEA. The V and J ends lost 7 bases and 7 bases, in that order; junction bases with no gene match: 9. In nucleotides, the CDR3 is TGCAGCGCACACCCGGGACAGGGGGAAAATGAGCAGTTCTTC. Its translation is CSAHPGQGENEQFF.

This chain joins TRBV5-8 and TRBJ1-1; D possibly corresponds to TRBD1 (6 bases). V lost 1 base to trimming and J lost 5 bases, with 6 bases between them. This CDR3 has 12 residues. Germline CDR1 is SGHTS and CDR2 is YDEGEE. The CDR3 here is CASSLRGTEAFF. In nucleotides, the CDR3 is TGTGCCAGCAGCTTGAGGGGGACTGAAGCTTTCTTT.

CDR3 in DNA: TGTGCCAGCAGTGAAGCACTCCTAGCGGGGGGGTACAATGAGCAGTTCTTC. Its translation is CASSEALLAGGYNEQFF. This rearrangement joins TRBV6-1 to TRBJ2-1; 12 bases match TRBD2. The J segment lost 4 bases and the V segment lost 0 bases, leaving 4 bases of the junction unmatched. The length of the CDR3 is 17 residues. Germline-derived CDR1 and CDR2 are MNHNS and SASEGT.

The count of this clone is one. V gene TRBV29-1 combines with J gene TRBJ2-1, with 7 bases that match TRBD1. This CDR3 comprises 13 residues. Trimming removed 3 bases from V and 7 bases from J; junction bases left unmatched: 6. The germline V gene has CDR1 SQVTM and CDR2 ANQGSEA. CDR3 region: CSVDRTGLNEQFF. As DNA, the CDR3 is TGCAGCGTTGATAGGACAGGTTTAAATGAGCAGTTCTTC.

This clone was seen a handful of times. The chain is built from TRBV7-9 and TRBJ2-2, with D unclear. Trimming pared 6 bases from V and 1 base from J, leaving 9 bases between. This CDR3 is built from 14 residues. Germline V gene data show CDR1 as SEHNR and CDR2 as FQNEAQ (reference sequence). CDR3 in amino acids: CASSYRQNTGELFF. The CDR3 bases are TGTGCCAGCAGTTACCGACAGAACACCGGGGAGCTGTTTTTT.

V is TRBV2 and J is TRBJ2-2, with 11 positions matching TRBD1. In germline, CDR1 is SNHLY, CDR2 FYNNEI. CDR3 size: 15 residues. V was pared by 6 bases and J by 8 bases, with 8 bases of the junction left unmatched. This CDR3 is CASRERTGGSGELFF. The DNA of the CDR3 is TGTGCCAGCAGAGAAAGGACAGGGGGCTCGGGGGAGCTGTTTTTT.

J is TRBJ2-3 and V is TRBV27; D is ambiguous. V was cut by 5 bases and J by 2 bases, with 17 bases left in between. Germline V CDR1 and CDR2: MNHEY, SMNVEV (reference sequence). The CDR3 totals 16 residues. CDR3 amino acids: CASSSGRSRYTDTQYF. Here the CDR3 DNA reads TGTGCCAGCAGTAGTGGACGGAGTCGATACACAGATACGCAGTATTTT.